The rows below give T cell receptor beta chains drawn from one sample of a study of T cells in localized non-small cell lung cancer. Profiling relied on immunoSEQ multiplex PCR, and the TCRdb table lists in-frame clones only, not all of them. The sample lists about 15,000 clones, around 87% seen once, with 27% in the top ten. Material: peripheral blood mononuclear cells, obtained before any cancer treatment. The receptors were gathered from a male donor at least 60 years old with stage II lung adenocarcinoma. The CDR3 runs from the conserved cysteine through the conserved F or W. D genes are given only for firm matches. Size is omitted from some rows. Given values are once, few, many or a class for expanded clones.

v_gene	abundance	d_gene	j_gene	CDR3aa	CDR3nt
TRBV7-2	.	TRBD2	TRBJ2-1	CASSPWVAGGLFF	TGTGCCAGCAGCCCCTGGGTAGCGGGAGGCCTGTTCTTC
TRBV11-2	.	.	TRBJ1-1	CASSFTDSTEAFF	TGTGCCAGCAGCTTCACAGACAGCACTGAAGCTTTCTTT
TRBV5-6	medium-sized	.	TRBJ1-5	CASSSQPHQPQHF	TGTGCCAGCAGCAGCCAACCCCATCAGCCCCAGCATTTT
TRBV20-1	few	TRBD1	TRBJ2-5	CKGTAGETQYF	TGTAAAGGGACAGCCGGTGAGACCCAGTACTTC
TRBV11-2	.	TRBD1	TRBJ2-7	CASSLDPRTGGRRYEQYF	TGTGCCAGCAGCTTAGATCCGAGGACAGGGGGCCGAAGGTACGAGCAGTACTTC
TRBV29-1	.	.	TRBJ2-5	CSVVGSDQETQYF	TGCAGCGTTGTAGGCAGTGACCAAGAGACCCAGTACTTC
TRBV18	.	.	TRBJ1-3	CASSLREISGNTIYF	TGTGCCAGCTCACTAAGGGAGATCTCTGGAAACACCATATATTTT
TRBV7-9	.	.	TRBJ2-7	CASTSAKPYEQYF	TGTGCCAGCACGTCGGCGAAACCCTACGAGCAGTACTTC
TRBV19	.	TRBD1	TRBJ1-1	CASSIDTGTGSKAFF	TGTGCCAGTAGTATAGATACCGGGACAGGGAGCAAAGCTTTCTTT
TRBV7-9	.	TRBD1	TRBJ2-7	CASSPDRGVEQYF	TGTGCCAGCAGCCCGGACAGGGGTGTCGAGCAGTACTTC
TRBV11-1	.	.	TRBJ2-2	CASSPGTAGGAGELFF	TGTGCCAGCAGCCCGGGGACAGCCGGGGGAGCCGGGGAGCTGTTTTTT
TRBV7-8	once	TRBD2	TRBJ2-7	CASSSQLAVLYEQYF	TGTGCCAGCAGCTCGCAGCTAGCGGTGCTTTACGAGCAGTACTTC
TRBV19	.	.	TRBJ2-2	CASSKVGGLVGELFF	TGTGCCAGTAGTAAAGTCGGGGGGCTTGTCGGGGAGCTGTTTTTT
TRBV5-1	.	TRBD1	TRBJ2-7	CASSITGGVTYEQYF	TGCGCCAGCAGCATTACAGGGGGCGTCACCTACGAGCAGTACTTC
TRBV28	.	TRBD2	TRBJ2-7	CASSNGLGSVYEQYF	TGTGCCAGCAGTAACGGACTAGGATCCGTCTACGAGCAGTACTTC
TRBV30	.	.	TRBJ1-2	CAWSVIRTPGLGYYGYTF	TGTGCCTGGAGTGTAATTCGGACCCCAGGGCTTGGGTACTATGGCTACACCTTC
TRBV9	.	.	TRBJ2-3	CASSATPTTTDTQYF	TGTGCCAGCAGCGCGACTCCGACCACCACAGATACGCAGTATTTT